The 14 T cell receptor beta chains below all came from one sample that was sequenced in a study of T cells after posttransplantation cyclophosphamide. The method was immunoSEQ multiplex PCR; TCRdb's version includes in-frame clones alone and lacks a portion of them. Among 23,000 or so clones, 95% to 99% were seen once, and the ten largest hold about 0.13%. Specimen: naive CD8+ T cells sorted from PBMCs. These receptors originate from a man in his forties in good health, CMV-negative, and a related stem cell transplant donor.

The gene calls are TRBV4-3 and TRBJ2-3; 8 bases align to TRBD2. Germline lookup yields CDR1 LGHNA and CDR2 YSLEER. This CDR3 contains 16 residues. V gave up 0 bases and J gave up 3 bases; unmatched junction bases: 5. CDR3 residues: CASSQDPGLGTDTQYF. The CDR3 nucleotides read TGCGCCAGCAGCCAAGACCCGGGACTAGGGACAGATACGCAGTATTTT.

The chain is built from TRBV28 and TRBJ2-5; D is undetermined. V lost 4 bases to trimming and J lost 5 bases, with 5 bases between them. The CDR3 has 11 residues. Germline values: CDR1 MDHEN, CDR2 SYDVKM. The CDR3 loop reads CASSYSETQYF. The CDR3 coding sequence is TGTGCCAGCAGTTACTCGGAGACCCAGTACTTC. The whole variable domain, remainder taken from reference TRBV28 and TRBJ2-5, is DVKVTQSSRYLVKRTGEKVFLECVQDMDHENMFWYRQDPGLGLRLIYFSYDVKMKEKGDIPEGYSVSREKKERFSLILESASTNQTSMYLCASSYSETQYFGPGTRLLVL.

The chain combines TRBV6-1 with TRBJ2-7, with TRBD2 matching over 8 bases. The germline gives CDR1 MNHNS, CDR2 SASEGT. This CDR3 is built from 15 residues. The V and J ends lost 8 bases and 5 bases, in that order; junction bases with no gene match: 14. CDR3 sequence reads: CASGTGGPGTDEQYF. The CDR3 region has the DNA TGTGCCAGCGGGACGGGAGGGCCGGGTACGGACGAGCAGTACTTC.

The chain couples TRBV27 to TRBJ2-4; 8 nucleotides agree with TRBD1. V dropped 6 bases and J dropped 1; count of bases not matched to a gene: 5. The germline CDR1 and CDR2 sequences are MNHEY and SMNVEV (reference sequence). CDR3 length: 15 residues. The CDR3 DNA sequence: TGTGCCAGCAGGGCGGACAGGGCGGCCAAAAACATTCAGTACTTC. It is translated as CASRADRAAKNIQYF.

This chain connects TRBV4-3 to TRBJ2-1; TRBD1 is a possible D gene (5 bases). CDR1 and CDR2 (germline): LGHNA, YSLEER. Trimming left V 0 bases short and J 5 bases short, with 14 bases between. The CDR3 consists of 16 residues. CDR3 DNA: TGCGCCAGCAGCCAAGATGTTGGGGCCTTCAACAATGAGCAGTTCTTC. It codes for CASSQDVGAFNNEQFF.

The CDR3 reads CASSPDHRNTEAFF. In DNA form, the CDR3 reads TGTGCCAGCAGCCCAGATCACAGGAACACTGAAGCTTTCTTT. The J gene is TRBJ1-1, the V gene TRBV5-5, with unresolved D. Germline V CDR1 and CDR2: SGHKS, YYEKEE (reference sequence). The CDR3 loop spans 14 amino acids. Trimming pared 4 bases from V and 1 base from J, leaving 11 bases between.

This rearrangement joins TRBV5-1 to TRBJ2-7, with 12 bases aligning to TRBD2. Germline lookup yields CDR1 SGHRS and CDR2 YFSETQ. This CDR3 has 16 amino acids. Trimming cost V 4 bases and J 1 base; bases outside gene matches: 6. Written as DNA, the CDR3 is TGCGCCAGCAGCCTGGGTGGACTAGCGGGGTCCTACGAGCAGTACTTC. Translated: CASSLGGLAGSYEQYF.

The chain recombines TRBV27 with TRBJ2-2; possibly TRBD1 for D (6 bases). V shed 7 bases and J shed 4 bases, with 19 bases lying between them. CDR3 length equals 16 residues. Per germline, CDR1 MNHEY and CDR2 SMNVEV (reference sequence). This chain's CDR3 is CASMPEGESSTGELFF. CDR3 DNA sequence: TGTGCCAGCATGCCCGAGGGGGAGTCGAGCACCGGGGAGCTGTTTTTT.

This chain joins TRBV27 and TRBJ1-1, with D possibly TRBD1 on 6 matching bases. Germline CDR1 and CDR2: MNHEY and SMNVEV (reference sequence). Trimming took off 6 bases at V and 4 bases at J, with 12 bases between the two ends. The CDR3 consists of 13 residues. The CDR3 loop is CASRQGWGTEAFF. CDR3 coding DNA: TGTGCCAGCAGACAGGGTTGGGGCACTGAAGCTTTCTTT.

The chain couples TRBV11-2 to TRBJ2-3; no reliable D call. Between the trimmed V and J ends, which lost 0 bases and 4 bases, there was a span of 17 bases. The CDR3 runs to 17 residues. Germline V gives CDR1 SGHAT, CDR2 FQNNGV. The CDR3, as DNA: TGTGCCAGCAGCTTAGATTCGTTTAGCCTGAGGCCAGATACGCAGTATTTT. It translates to CASSLDSFSLRPDTQYF.

CDR3 amino acids: CASSLGTTGDGYTF. The CDR3 DNA follows: TGTGCCAGCAGCTTAGGGACGACAGGGGATGGCTACACCTTC. The chain has TRBV11-2 and TRBJ1-2, with 8 positions matching TRBD1. Germline CDR1 and CDR2: SGHAT and FQNNGV. The CDR3 contains 14 residues. J gave up 6 bases and V 1 base, and 4 bases lay outside the gene matches.

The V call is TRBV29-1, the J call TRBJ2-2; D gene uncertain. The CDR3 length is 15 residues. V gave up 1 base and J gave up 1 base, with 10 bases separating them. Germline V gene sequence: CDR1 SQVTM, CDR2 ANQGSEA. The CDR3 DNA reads TGCAGCGTTGAAGGAACAGAACAGAACACCGGGGAGCTGTTTTTT. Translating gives CSVEGTEQNTGELFF.

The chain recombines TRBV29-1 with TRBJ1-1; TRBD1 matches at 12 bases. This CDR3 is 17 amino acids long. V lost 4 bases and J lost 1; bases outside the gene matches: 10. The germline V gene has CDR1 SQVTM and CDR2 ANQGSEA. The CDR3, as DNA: TGCAGCGTTGTCGTGGGACAGGGGGCACTTTCGAACACTGAAGCTTTCTTT. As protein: CSVVVGQGALSNTEAFF. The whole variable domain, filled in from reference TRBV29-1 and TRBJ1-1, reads SAVISQKPSRDICQRGTSLTIQCQVDSQVTMMFWYRQQPGQSLTLIATANQGSEATYESGFVIDKFPISRPNLTFSTLTVSNMSPEDSSIYLCSVVVGQGALSNTEAFFGQGTRLTVV.

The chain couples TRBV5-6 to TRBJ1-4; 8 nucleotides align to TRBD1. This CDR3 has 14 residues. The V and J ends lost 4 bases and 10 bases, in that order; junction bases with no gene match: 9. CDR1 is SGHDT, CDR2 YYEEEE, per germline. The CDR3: CASSPPGGGGKLFF. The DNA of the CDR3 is TGTGCCAGCAGCCCTCCAGGGGGCGGGGGAAAACTGTTTTTT.